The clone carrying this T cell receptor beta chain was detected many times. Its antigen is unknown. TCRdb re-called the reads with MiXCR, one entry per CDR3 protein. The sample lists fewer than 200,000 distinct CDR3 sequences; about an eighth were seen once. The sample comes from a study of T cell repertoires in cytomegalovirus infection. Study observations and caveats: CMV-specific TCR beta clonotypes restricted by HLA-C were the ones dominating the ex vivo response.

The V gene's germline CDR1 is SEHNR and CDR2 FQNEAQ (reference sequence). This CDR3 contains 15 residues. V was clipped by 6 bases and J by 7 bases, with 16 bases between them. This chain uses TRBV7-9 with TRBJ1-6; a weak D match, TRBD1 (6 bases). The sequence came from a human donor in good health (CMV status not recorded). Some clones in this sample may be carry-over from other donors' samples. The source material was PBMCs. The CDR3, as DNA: TGTGCCAGCAGTTCTACAGGGCTGTCGAATTCACCCCTCCACTTT. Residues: CASSSTGLSNSPLHF.